These T cell receptor beta chains were read from a single sample in a study of T-cell memory formation after mild COVID-19. TCRdb reprocessed the 5' RACE reads via MiXCR and lists one record per CDR3 protein. There are 400,000 or so distinct CDR3 sequences in the sample; roughly 20% occur only once, and roughly 8.4% lies in the top ten. The sequenced material came from PBMCs or a T cell subset sorted from them (not recorded which). These receptors came from an adult woman who had mild COVID-19 (a few samples of this study predate the infection). Cell type and time point are not known. The CDR3 runs from the conserved cysteine through the conserved F or W. Fields, in order: J gene, D gene, V gene, clone size, CDR3 DNA, CDR3 protein. The D gene is left open where the match is weak. Size is stated for part of the rows, as once, few or many counts, or as a class when the clone is expanded.

J: TRBJ1-1
D: .
V: TRBV29-1
size: .
DNA: TGCAGCGTTGAAATCCCGGCGGGCACTGAAGCTTTCTTT
CDR3: CSVEIPAGTEAFF

J: TRBJ2-7
D: .
V: TRBV9
size: few
DNA: TGTGCCAGCAGCCTGGGGGTAGTGAGCTCCTACGAGCAGTACTTC
CDR3: CASSLGVVSSYEQYF

J: TRBJ1-1
D: .
V: TRBV3-1
size: .
DNA: TGTGCCAGCAGCCAACCGGGACTTTTTGAAGCTTTCTTT
CDR3: CASSQPGLFEAFF

J: TRBJ1-6
D: .
V: TRBV12-3/TRBV12-4
size: few
DNA: TGTGCCAGCAGTTCACAGGGCGCGGCCCTCCACTTT
CDR3: CASSSQGAALHF

J: TRBJ1-2
D: .
V: TRBV9
size: few
DNA: TGTGCCAGCAGCGTAGGACGGTCCTTCTATGGCTACACCTTC
CDR3: CASSVGRSFYGYTF

J: TRBJ2-7
D: .
V: TRBV3-1
size: few
DNA: TGTGCCAGCAGCCGACAGACATCCTACGAGCAGTACTTC
CDR3: CASSRQTSYEQYF

J: TRBJ1-6
D: TRBD1
V: TRBV11-2
size: few
DNA: TGTGCCAGCAGCTTCAGGGGGGGTTATTCACCCCTCCACTTT
CDR3: CASSFRGGYSPLHF

J: TRBJ2-3
D: .
V: TRBV9
size: .
DNA: TGTGCCAGCAGCGTAGGGGGGCAGCCAGGTACAGATACGCAGTATTTT
CDR3: CASSVGGQPGTDTQYF

J: TRBJ2-7
D: TRBD1
V: TRBV12-3/TRBV12-4
size: few
DNA: TGTGCCAGCCAAAACGGACAGGCCCTAAGGCAGTACTTC
CDR3: CASQNGQALRQYF

J: TRBJ2-3
D: .
V: TRBV7-2
size: few
DNA: TGTGCCAGCAGCTCCCGACAGGGAGGAATGGTGCAGTATTTT
CDR3: CASSSRQGGMVQYF

J: TRBJ2-7
D: .
V: TRBV5-1
size: few
DNA: TGCGCCAGCAGCTCCCCCACACAGGGCTACTACGAGCAGTACTTC
CDR3: CASSSPTQGYYEQYF

J: TRBJ2-2
D: .
V: TRBV6-1
size: .
DNA: TGTGCCAGCAGTGATGCCACCGGGGAGCTGTTTTTT
CDR3: CASSDATGELFF

J: TRBJ2-3
D: TRBD2
V: TRBV20-1
size: few
DNA: TGCAGTGCTGGGACTACCGCTTCCACAGATACGCAGTATTTT
CDR3: CSAGTTASTDTQYF

J: TRBJ2-7
D: .
V: TRBV5-4
size: few
DNA: TGTGCCAGCAGCATCGACATCTCCTACGAGCAGTACTTC
CDR3: CASSIDISYEQYF

J: TRBJ2-7
D: .
V: TRBV4-3
size: .
DNA: TGCGCCAGCAGCCAAGGGGCAGGGCCTAGGGACGAGCAGTACTTC
CDR3: CASSQGAGPRDEQYF

J: TRBJ2-5
D: .
V: TRBV9
size: .
DNA: TGTGCCAGCAGCGTAGGGCAACAAGAGACCCAGTACTTC
CDR3: CASSVGQQETQYF

J: TRBJ2-6
D: .
V: TRBV19
size: few
DNA: TGTGCCAGTAGTATGGGTATAGGGCTCTCTGGGGCCAACGTCCTGACTTTC
CDR3: CASSMGIGLSGANVLTF

J: TRBJ2-2
D: .
V: TRBV5-1
size: .
DNA: TGCGCCAGCAGCTTGAGAGGGTTTAACGCCGGGGAGCTGTTTTTT
CDR3: CASSLRGFNAGELFF

J: TRBJ1-1
D: .
V: TRBV27
size: .
DNA: TGTGCCAGCAGTTTATTCGGTCGGCGGCTTATGAACACTGAAGCTTTCTTT
CDR3: CASSLFGRRLMNTEAFF

J: TRBJ2-2
D: .
V: TRBV9
size: many
DNA: TGTGCCAGCAGCCGCGCGCCGAACACCGGGGAGCTGTTTTTT
CDR3: CASSRAPNTGELFF

J: TRBJ1-2
D: .
V: TRBV12-3/TRBV12-4
size: .
DNA: TGTGCCAGCAGTCCACTCCGTACTCGCCCCCTCACCTATGGCTACACCTTC
CDR3: CASSPLRTRPLTYGYTF

J: TRBJ2-3
D: .
V: TRBV23-1
size: .
DNA: TGCGCCAGCAGTCCAGTTCCAGATACGCAGTATTTT
CDR3: CASSPVPDTQYF

J: TRBJ2-3
D: .
V: TRBV9
size: few
DNA: TGTGCCAGCAGCGTAGCGACAGGACCCACAGATACGCAGTATTTT
CDR3: CASSVATGPTDTQYF

J: TRBJ2-7
D: TRBD1
V: TRBV4-1
size: .
DNA: TGCGCCAGCAGCCTACAGGGGTCGGAATACGAGCAGTACTTC
CDR3: CASSLQGSEYEQYF

J: TRBJ2-7
D: TRBD1
V: TRBV5-4
size: .
DNA: TGTGCCAGCAGCACTGGACAGGGGGCTCCAAATAACTACGAGCAGTACTTC
CDR3: CASSTGQGAPNNYEQYF

J: TRBJ2-2
D: .
V: TRBV27
size: .
DNA: TGTGCCAGCAGTTTGGCGCACGCGAACACCGGGGAGCTGTTTTTT
CDR3: CASSLAHANTGELFF

J: TRBJ2-1
D: TRBD2
V: TRBV29-1
size: few
DNA: TGCAGCGTTGAAGGGACTAGCGGGGTTTACAATGAGCAGTTCTTC
CDR3: CSVEGTSGVYNEQFF

J: TRBJ2-7
D: TRBD1
V: TRBV5-1
size: .
DNA: TGCGCCAGCAGCAACACAGGGGCCTCCTACGAGCAGTACTTC
CDR3: CASSNTGASYEQYF

J: TRBJ1-5
D: .
V: TRBV7-2
size: .
DNA: TGTGCCAGCAGCCAAGGTAGGGGCCAGCCCCAGCATTTT
CDR3: CASSQGRGQPQHF

J: TRBJ2-7
D: .
V: TRBV7-7
size: .
DNA: TGTGCTAGCAGCCAGACGTGGCCCAGCTACGAGCAGTACTTC
CDR3: CASSQTWPSYEQYF

J: TRBJ2-3
D: .
V: TRBV7-9
size: .
DNA: TGTGCCAGCAGCTTAGCGTCGGGGTACACAGATACGCAGTATTTT
CDR3: CASSLASGYTDTQYF

J: TRBJ2-2
D: .
V: TRBV27
size: .
DNA: TGTGCCAGCAGTTCAGGGACGAGAATGAACACCGGGGAGCTGTTTTTT
CDR3: CASSSGTRMNTGELFF

J: TRBJ2-3
D: TRBD2
V: TRBV12-3/TRBV12-4
size: .
DNA: TGTGCCAGCAGTCCAGGACTAGCGGGAGTTGGGGCAGATACGCAGTATTTT
CDR3: CASSPGLAGVGADTQYF

J: TRBJ2-7
D: TRBD2
V: TRBV29-1
size: few
DNA: TGCAGCGTTGAAGGACTAGCGGGTCCCTCCTACGAGCAGTACTTC
CDR3: CSVEGLAGPSYEQYF